This is a list of T cell receptor beta chains from one sample in a study of memory CD4+ T cells and cytomegalovirus serostatus. Sequencing used immunoSEQ multiplex PCR; TCRdb keeps in-frame clones, though not all of them. The repertoire has about 75,000 clones, roughly 80% of them found once; the top ten carry around 2.6%. The sample consisted of memory CD4+ T cells from blood. The receptors were sampled from an adult in good health and CMV-seropositive. CDR3s include the opening cysteine and the closing phenylalanine or tryptophan. D genes are given only for firm matches. A row's size may be missing; if present it is once, few, many or a size class.

clone size | D gene | J gene | V gene | CDR3 DNA | CDR3 protein
- | TRBD1 | TRBJ2-7 | TRBV18 | TGTGCCAGCTCCAGGGACAGCTCCTACGAGCAGTACTTC | CASSRDSSYEQYF
- | - | TRBJ1-6 | TRBV6-5 | TGTGCCAGCAAGCCTCAGGGGTGGGATTCACCCCTCCACTTT | CASKPQGWDSPLHF
- | TRBD1 | TRBJ1-2 | TRBV11-3 | TGTGCCAGCAGCTCGGGGGGACAGGGGGAGCGCTACACCTTC | CASSSGGQGERYTF
- | - | TRBJ2-3 | TRBV7-2 | TGTGCCAGCAGCTCCAGCACGTACACAGATACGCAGTATTTT | CASSSSTYTDTQYF
- | - | TRBJ2-2 | TRBV7-2 | TGTGCCAGCAGCTTAGAACCCGGGGAGCTGTTTTTT | CASSLEPGELFF
- | - | TRBJ1-5 | TRBV2 | TGTGCCAGCAGTGAATTCCCCGGAGGTCAGCCCCAGCATTTT | CASSEFPGGQPQHF
- | - | TRBJ2-3 | TRBV2 | TGTGCCAGCAGTGAAGACAGGGCAGATACGCAGTATTTT | CASSEDRADTQYF
- | - | TRBJ2-6 | TRBV6-6 | TGTGCCAGCTTTCCGATCTCTGGGGCCAACGTCCTGACTTTC | CASFPISGANVLTF
- | TRBD2 | TRBJ2-2 | TRBV7-7 | TGTGCCAGCAGCGTGGGACTAGCGCTTAACACCGGGGAGCTGTTTTTT | CASSVGLALNTGELFF
- | TRBD2 | TRBJ2-2 | TRBV28 | TGTGCCAGCAGTTGGGAAATAGCGGGGGGGAACACCGGGGAGCTGTTTTTT | CASSWEIAGGNTGELFF
- | - | TRBJ1-5 | TRBV19 | TGTGCCAGTAGTATCAGCAGGGCTGATTATAGCAATCAGCCCCAGCATTTT | CASSISRADYSNQPQHF
- | - | TRBJ1-1 | TRBV5-1 | TGCGCCAGCAGCTTGGATGGCAGAAAGTTGAACACTGAAGCTTTCTTT | CASSLDGRKLNTEAFF
- | - | TRBJ1-3 | TRBV9 | TGTGCCAGCAGCTTTGGGGGGGCGCGGGGAAACACCATATATTTT | CASSFGGARGNTIYF
- | - | TRBJ1-1 | TRBV7-2 | TGTGCCAGCAGCTTAGGGGCTTTGAACACTGAAGCTTTCTTT | CASSLGALNTEAFF
- | - | TRBJ1-2 | TRBV7-2 | TGTGCCAGCAGCTTAATTTCACAGAGTAGGGGCTACACCTTC | CASSLISQSRGYTF
few | TRBD2 | TRBJ2-5 | TRBV11-2 | TGTGCCAGCAGCCTCCGACCGGGGGGGGAGACCCAGTACTTC | CASSLRPGGETQYF
- | - | TRBJ1-5 | TRBV12-5 | TGTGCTAGTGGTTCGATCATCTCGGGCGGCAATCAGCCCCAGCATTTT | CASGSIISGGNQPQHF
- | - | TRBJ1-5 | TRBV6-1 | TGTGCCAGCAGTCGTTTAAGGGACGGACAGCCCCAGCATTTT | CASSRLRDGQPQHF
- | - | TRBJ1-6 | TRBV19 | TGTGCCAGTAGTATAAGTACGGCGGGTAATTCACCCCTCCACTTT | CASSISTAGNSPLHF
few | - | TRBJ2-1 | TRBV5-5 | TGTGCCAGCAGCCCCGTTATGTTCAATGAGCAGTTCTTC | CASSPVMFNEQFF
- | - | TRBJ1-3 | TRBV15 | TGTGCCACCAGCAGAGATCGCGGGAGCTCTGGAAACACCATATATTTT | CATSRDRGSSGNTIYF
few | TRBD2 | TRBJ2-1 | TRBV18 | TGTGCCAGCTCAGTTAGCGGGAGGGCCTACAATGAGCAGTTCTTC | CASSVSGRAYNEQFF
- | TRBD2 | TRBJ2-1 | TRBV28 | TGTGCCAGCCGAAGTTTTGTGGGAAAAGCGGGGGGACACAATGAGCAGTTCTTC | CASRSFVGKAGGHNEQFF
once | - | TRBJ1-6 | TRBV5-5 | TGTGCCAGCAGCTTCGCTACGGTTTCACCCCTCCACTTT | CASSFATVSPLHF
once | - | TRBJ1-1 | TRBV4-3 | TGCGCCAGCAGCCAAGCGGGGGGTGGGAACACTGAAGCTTTCTTT | CASSQAGGGNTEAFF
- | TRBD2 | TRBJ2-7 | TRBV5-1 | TGCGCCAGCAGCCTCTTAGCGGGACCAGCCTACGAGCAGTACTTC | CASSLLAGPAYEQYF
- | - | TRBJ1-3 | TRBV6-1 | TGTGCCAGCACGAGACAAATGAGCTCTGGAAACACCATATATTTT | CASTRQMSSGNTIYF
- | - | TRBJ2-5 | TRBV11-2 | TGTGCCAGCAGCCCGGGGTATAGGGGGGAGACCCAGTACTTC | CASSPGYRGETQYF
- | - | TRBJ2-7 | TRBV6-5 | TGTGCCAGCAGTCCGCCTTCCGGGGGAAGATACGAGCAGTACTTC | CASSPPSGGRYEQYF
- | - | TRBJ2-7 | TRBV28 | TGTGCCAGCAGTTTAAACGGGCTAGTCGGTCTCTACGAGCAGTACTTC | CASSLNGLVGLYEQYF
- | TRBD1 | TRBJ2-5 | TRBV11-3 | TGTGCCAGCAGCTCAAGAGGGACAGGGCAAGAGACCCAGTACTTC | CASSSRGTGQETQYF
- | - | TRBJ2-3 | TRBV5-8 | TGTGCCAGCAGCTTGGTTAGAGATACGCAGTATTTT | CASSLVRDTQYF
- | - | TRBJ1-1 | TRBV7-6 | TGTGCCAGCAGCTTATCCGGGAACAGGAACACTGAAGCTTTCTTT | CASSLSGNRNTEAFF
- | - | TRBJ1-1 | TRBV7-9 | TGTGCCAGCAGCCTGGGACTCCTGAACACTGAAGCTTTCTTT | CASSLGLLNTEAFF
- | TRBD1 | TRBJ1-6 | TRBV5-4 | TGTGCCAGCAGCTACCGACAGGGGACACCCCTCCACTTT | CASSYRQGTPLHF
- | TRBD2 | TRBJ2-5 | TRBV4-1 | TGCGCCAGCAGCCTCGGGACTAGTTGGGAGACCCAGTACTTC | CASSLGTSWETQYF
once | TRBD2 | TRBJ2-3 | TRBV7-9 | TGTGCCAGCAGCTTAGAAGCGGGAGAGGGCACGCAGTATTTT | CASSLEAGEGTQYF
- | - | TRBJ1-2 | TRBV28 | TGTGCCAGCAGCCCTGACAGTGCCCGAGGCTACACCTTC | CASSPDSARGYTF
- | - | TRBJ1-4 | TRBV4-3 | TGCGCCAGCAGCCTACGGGGCCCTGCAACTAATGAAAAACTGTTTTTT | CASSLRGPATNEKLFF
- | TRBD1 | TRBJ1-2 | TRBV7-2 | TGTGCCAGCAGCTCGCCGGGACAGGGGATCTATGGCTACACCTTC | CASSSPGQGIYGYTF
few | - | TRBJ1-3 | TRBV30 | TGTGCCCGAGGGATGGGAAACACCATATATTTT | CARGMGNTIYF
- | - | TRBJ2-7 | TRBV30 | TGTGCCTGGGGGGACGGGTCCTACGAGCAGTACTTC | CAWGDGSYEQYF
- | TRBD2 | TRBJ2-7 | TRBV6-5 | TGTGCCACCCGCCCGGGACTAGGGGCCTACGAGCAGTACTTC | CATRPGLGAYEQYF